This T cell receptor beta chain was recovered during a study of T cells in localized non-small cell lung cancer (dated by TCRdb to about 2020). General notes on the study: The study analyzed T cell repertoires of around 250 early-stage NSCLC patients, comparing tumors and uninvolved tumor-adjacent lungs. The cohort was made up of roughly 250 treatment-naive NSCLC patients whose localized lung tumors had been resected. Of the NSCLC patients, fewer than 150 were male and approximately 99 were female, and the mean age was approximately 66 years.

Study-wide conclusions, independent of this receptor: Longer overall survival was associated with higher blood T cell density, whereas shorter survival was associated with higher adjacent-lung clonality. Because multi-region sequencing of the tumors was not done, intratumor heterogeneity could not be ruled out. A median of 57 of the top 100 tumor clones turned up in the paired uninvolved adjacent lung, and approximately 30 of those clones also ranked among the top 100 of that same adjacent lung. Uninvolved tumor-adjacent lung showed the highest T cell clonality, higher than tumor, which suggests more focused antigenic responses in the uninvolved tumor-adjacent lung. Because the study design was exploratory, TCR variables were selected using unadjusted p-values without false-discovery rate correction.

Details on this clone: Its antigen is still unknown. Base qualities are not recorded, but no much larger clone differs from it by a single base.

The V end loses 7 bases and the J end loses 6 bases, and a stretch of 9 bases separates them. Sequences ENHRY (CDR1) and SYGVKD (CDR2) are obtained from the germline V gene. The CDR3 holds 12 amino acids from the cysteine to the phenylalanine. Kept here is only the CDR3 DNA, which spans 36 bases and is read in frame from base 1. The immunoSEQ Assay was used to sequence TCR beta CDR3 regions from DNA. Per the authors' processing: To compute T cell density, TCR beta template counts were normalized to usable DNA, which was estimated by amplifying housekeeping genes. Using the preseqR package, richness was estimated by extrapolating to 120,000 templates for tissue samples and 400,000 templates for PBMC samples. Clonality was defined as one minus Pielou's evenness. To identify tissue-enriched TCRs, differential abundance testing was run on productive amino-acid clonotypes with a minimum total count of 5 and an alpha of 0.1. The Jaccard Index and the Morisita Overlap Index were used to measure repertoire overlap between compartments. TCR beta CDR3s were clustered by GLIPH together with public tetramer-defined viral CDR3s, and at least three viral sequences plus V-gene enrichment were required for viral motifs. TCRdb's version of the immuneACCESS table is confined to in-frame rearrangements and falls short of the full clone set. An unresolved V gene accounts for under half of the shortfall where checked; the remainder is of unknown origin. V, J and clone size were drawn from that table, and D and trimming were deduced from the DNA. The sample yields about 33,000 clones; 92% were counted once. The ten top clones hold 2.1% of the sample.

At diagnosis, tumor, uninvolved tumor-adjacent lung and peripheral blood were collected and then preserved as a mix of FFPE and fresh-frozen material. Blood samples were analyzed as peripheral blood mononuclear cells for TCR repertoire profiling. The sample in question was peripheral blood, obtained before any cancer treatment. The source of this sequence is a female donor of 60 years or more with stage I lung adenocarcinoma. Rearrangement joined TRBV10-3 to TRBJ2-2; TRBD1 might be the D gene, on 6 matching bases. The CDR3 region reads CAINGQSGELFF. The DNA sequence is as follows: TGTGCCATCAACGGACAGTCCGGGGAGCTGTTTTTT.